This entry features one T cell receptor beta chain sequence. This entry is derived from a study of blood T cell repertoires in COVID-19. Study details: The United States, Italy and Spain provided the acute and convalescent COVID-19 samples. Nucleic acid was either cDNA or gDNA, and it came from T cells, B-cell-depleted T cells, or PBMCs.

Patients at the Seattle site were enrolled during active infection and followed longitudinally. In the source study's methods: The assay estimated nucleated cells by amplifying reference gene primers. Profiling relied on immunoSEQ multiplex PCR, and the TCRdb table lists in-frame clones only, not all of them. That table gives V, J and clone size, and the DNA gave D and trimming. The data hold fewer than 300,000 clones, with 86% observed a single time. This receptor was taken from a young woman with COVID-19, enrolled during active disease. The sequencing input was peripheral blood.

The CDR3 is CASSLVRGGVGVTEAFF. In DNA form, the CDR3 reads TGTGCCAGCAGCTTAGTTAGGGGAGGGGTTGGCGTCACTGAAGCTTTCTTT. This rearrangement joins TRBV7-6 to TRBJ1-1, with D perhaps matching TRBD1 (5 bases). This CDR3 is built from 17 residues. Trimming cost V 1 base and J 4 bases, with 19 bases left between them. The germline V gene has CDR1 SGHVS and CDR2 FNYEAQ.